These 18 T cell receptor beta chains originate from one sample sequenced in a study of Ad26.COV2.S vaccination and SARS-CoV-2 variants. The method was immunoSEQ multiplex PCR; TCRdb's version includes in-frame clones alone and lacks a portion of them. The table has about 320,000 clones, roughly 80% seen once. Treatment indicated: 19 received Ad26.COV2.S at low or high dose, single or two shots; roughly five received placebo; per-sample allocation not given. Specimens were obtained on day 63 following the first vaccine or placebo injection. The specimen was peripheral blood, collected in a trial of Ad26.COV2.S vaccine versus placebo. The receptors were gathered from a person between 18 and 65 years old who received the Ad26.COV2.S COVID-19 vaccine or a placebo.

The V gene is TRBV23-1, the J gene TRBJ2-3, with 8 bases fitting TRBD2. TRBV23-1 is designated an ORF whose function remains uncertain. The CDR3 is 18 amino acids. The V gene end was trimmed by 0 bases and the J gene end by 0 bases; junction bases not matched to a gene: 8. CDR3 loop: CASSQSNVIAGSTDTQYF. Here the CDR3 DNA reads TGCGCCAGCAGTCAATCGAACGTCATAGCGGGGAGCACAGATACGCAGTATTTT.

This chain joins TRBV28 and TRBJ2-7, with D perhaps given as TRBD1 or TRBD2 (5 bases each). With 5 bases removed from V and 5 bases from J, the gap between germline ends came to 16 bases. In germline, CDR1 is MDHEN, CDR2 SYDVKM. CDR3 size: 14 residues. The CDR3 DNA sequence: TGTGCCAGCAGTGGGCAGGGACCCCGGAACGAGCAGTACTTC. This gives the protein CASSGQGPRNEQYF.

The V gene is TRBV27, the J gene TRBJ2-5; D remains unclear. This CDR3 spans 15 amino acids. Per the germline V gene, CDR1 is MNHEY and CDR2 is SMNVEV (reference sequence). The V end lost 0 bases, the J end lost 2 bases, and 10 bases lay between the germline ends. The CDR3: CASSLSWGSQETQYF. CDR3 nucleotides: TGTGCCAGCAGTTTATCGTGGGGATCACAAGAGACCCAGTACTTC.

This chain links TRBV6-5 with TRBJ1-1; 9 bases are a match to TRBD1. The CDR3 is 12 residues long. V was clipped by 11 bases and J by 4 bases; unmatched bases: 5. Germline loops: CDR1 MNHEY, CDR2 SVGAGI. This CDR3 is CADRGGSTEAFF. CDR3 nucleotides: TGTGCCGACAGGGGGGGAAGCACTGAAGCTTTCTTT.

This clone occurred a few times. The chain employs TRBV29-1 and TRBJ2-2, with 8 bases lining up with TRBD1. The CDR3 totals 13 residues. The V segment lost 5 bases and the J segment 4 bases; nucleotides outside the gene matches: 3. Looked up from germline, CDR1 is SQVTM and CDR2 is ANQGSEA. The CDR3 region has the DNA TGCAGCGTTATAACAGGGGGCACCGGGGAGCTGTTTTTT. Translating gives CSVITGGTGELFF.

The CDR3: CASSLASPSGRDEQYF. As DNA, the CDR3 is TGTGCCAGCAGCTTAGCTTCCCCTAGCGGCAGGGACGAGCAGTACTTC. This chain uses TRBV7-9 with TRBJ2-7; 7 bases fit TRBD2. The germline gives CDR1 SEHNR, CDR2 FQNEAQ (reference sequence). V was clipped by 0 bases and J by 5 bases; unmatched bases: 10. The CDR3 consists of 16 residues.

The chain recombines TRBV7-9 with TRBJ1-1; 8 nucleotides line up with TRBD1. The V and J ends lost 1 base and 7 bases, in that order; junction bases with no gene match: 5. Germline V gives CDR1 SEHNR, CDR2 FQNEAQ (reference sequence). The CDR3 is 14 residues long. The CDR3 sequence is CASSLGRQGREAFF. For the CDR3, the DNA is TGTGCCAGCAGCTTAGGTCGACAGGGGCGTGAAGCTTTCTTT.

The rearrangement uses TRBV12-3 or TRBV12-4 and TRBJ1-1; D is undetermined. Between the trimmed V and J ends, which lost 5 bases and 3 bases, there was a span of 10 bases. The CDR3 runs to 13 residues. CDR3 sequence (DNA): TGTGCCAGCAGTCTCGGGCCTTACACTGAAGCTTTCTTT. As protein: CASSLGPYTEAFF.

V gene TRBV24-1 combines with J gene TRBJ2-3, with 8 positions matching TRBD1. Germline V gene sequence: CDR1 KGHDR, CDR2 SFDVKD. V shed 6 bases, J shed 2 bases, and the junction held 9 bases outside the gene matches. The CDR3 contains 16 residues. CDR3 bases: TGTGCCACCAGTAAGAGTGGGGACAGGATCACAGATACGCAGTATTTT. Translated: CATSKSGDRITDTQYF.

The DNA of the CDR3 is TGTGCCAGCAGTAAGGACAGCAACTTTAGGGATTCACCCCTCCACTTT. This gives the protein CASSKDSNFRDSPLHF. The J gene is TRBJ1-6, the V gene TRBV2; tentative D call: TRBD1 (6 bases). The CDR3 is 16 amino acids. Germline loops: CDR1 SNHLY, CDR2 FYNNEI. Trimming shortened V by 5 bases and J by 8 bases, and 19 bases separated the two germline ends.

The J gene is TRBJ1-3, the V gene TRBV5-4; D gene unclear. V was shortened by 2 bases and J by 0 bases, with 9 bases between the two germline ends. The CDR3 covers 15 residues. Germline-derived CDR1 and CDR2 are SGHNT and YYREEE (reference sequence). This chain's CDR3 is CASSFGSSSGNTIYF. The CDR3 region has the DNA TGTGCCAGCAGCTTCGGGTCGAGCTCTGGAAACACCATATATTTT.

CDR3 protein: CASRGRGAFF. The CDR3 nucleotides read TGTGCCAGCAGGGGGCGCGGGGCTTTCTTT. This chain connects TRBV28 to TRBJ1-1; D might be TRBD1 (5 bases). Germline lookup yields CDR1 MDHEN and CDR2 SYDVKM. The CDR3 length is 10 residues. Trimming shortened V by 6 bases and J by 11 bases, and 10 bases separated the two germline ends.

This chain connects TRBV11-2 to TRBJ2-5; 7 positions match TRBD2. The CDR3 contains 15 residues. Trimming at V came to 5 bases and at J to 4 bases, leaving 10 bases not matched to a gene. Germline V gene data show CDR1 as SGHAT and CDR2 as FQNNGV. Written as DNA, the CDR3 is TGTGCCAGCAGCCGGACGACTAGCACTCGAGAGACCCAGTACTTC. Its translation is CASSRTTSTRETQYF.

This clone was recorded once. The chain has TRBV7-9 and TRBJ2-6; a weak D match, TRBD1 (6 bases). Germline CDR1 and CDR2: SEHNR and FQNEAQ (reference sequence). The CDR3 runs 15 residues. V lost 5 bases, J lost 2 bases, and 10 bases lay in between. The CDR3 region is CASSINRAGANVLTF. In DNA form, the CDR3 reads TGTGCCAGCAGCATAAACAGGGCTGGGGCCAACGTCCTGACTTTC.

The V gene is TRBV2, the J gene TRBJ2-5; maybe TRBD2 (6 bases). The germline gives CDR1 SNHLY, CDR2 FYNNEI. The CDR3 extends over 16 amino acids. Trimming pared 1 base from V and 3 bases from J, leaving 15 bases between. The CDR3 spells CASSEGPTRLEETQYF. CDR3 coding DNA: TGTGCCAGCAGTGAAGGCCCGACTAGATTGGAAGAGACCCAGTACTTC.

The V and J genes are TRBV7-6 and TRBJ1-1; no firm D call. Trimming removed 5 bases at V and 4 bases at J, with 8 bases between. Looked up from germline, CDR1 is SGHVS and CDR2 is FNYEAQ. CDR3 size: 12 residues. Written as DNA, the CDR3 is TGTGCCAGCAGCACCCTTGGCACTGAAGCTTTCTTT. This translates into CASSTLGTEAFF.

This chain joins TRBV2 and TRBJ1-5; TRBD1 matches at 9 bases. The length of the CDR3 is 14 residues. Per the germline V gene, CDR1 is SNHLY and CDR2 is FYNNEI. Trimming removed 6 bases from V and 9 bases from J; junction bases left unmatched: 9. CDR3 nucleotide sequence: TGTGCCAGCAGCGGACAGGGGACGGTTCGGCCCCAGCATTTT. Translating it yields CASSGQGTVRPQHF.

This chain links TRBV7-3 with TRBJ2-6; D is unclear. CDR3 length equals 18 residues. Trimming stripped 1 base from V and 0 bases from J, with 13 bases between. The germline gives CDR1 SGHTA, CDR2 FQGTGA. The CDR3 DNA follows: TGTGCCAGCAGCTTAATCGGGTCCAAAGACTCTGGGGCCAACGTCCTGACTTTC. Amino acid sequence: CASSLIGSKDSGANVLTF.